This T cell receptor (beta chain) appears in the sequencing data of a study of OX40 agonist ivuxolimab in advanced cancers. Regarding the research as a whole: Ivuxolimab, which targeted the costimulatory receptor OX40 (CD134), was an agonistic, fully human IgG2 monoclonal antibody. Intravenous ivuxolimab was administered to patients every 2 weeks at six dose levels: 0.01, 0.1, 0.3, 1.5, 3 and 10 mg/kg. Among the 50 to 55 dose-escalation patients, about 20 had hepatocellular carcinoma, roughly 15 melanoma, 9 renal cell carcinoma and 9 head and neck cancer. A male proportion of about 79% and a mean age of about 60 years, ranging from 23 to 79, were recorded for the dose-escalation cohort. Prior anti-PD-1, anti-PD-L1 or anti-CTLA-4 therapy was permitted, and approximately 40% of dose-escalation patients had received checkpoint inhibitors. Partial responses were achieved by three dose-escalation patients, of whom one had hepatocellular carcinoma and two had cutaneous melanoma. The point of sequencing TCRbeta in the periphery was to test whether ivuxolimab changed TCR sequence diversity and drove clonal T-cell expansion. The monotherapy dose-escalation portion (N ≈ 56 patients) of the phase I ivuxolimab trial is reported in the paper.

Comment on this clone: No cognate antigen has been identified for it. Within one base of it there is no much larger clone, and no base qualities were kept.

The full study reports these points: After ivuxolimab, more expanded clones were found on average in CD8+ T cells than in CD4+ T cells. Clonal expansion of both CD4+ and CD8+ blood T cells was observed from baseline to week 6 at doses 0.1 to 3.0 mg/kg. In the 0.1-3.0 mg/kg groups, partial responders had among the lowest normalized peripheral clonal expansion, particularly in CD8+ T cells. Which antigens the clonally expanded peripheral T cells were specific for was not determined. Low levels of normalized T-cell clonal expansion were also seen in some nonresponding patients.

To sequence the TCRbeta CDR3 region, genomic DNA was isolated from the sorted cells. The immunoSEQ Assay was used for sequencing of TCRbeta CDR3 regions. In TCRdb, the immuneACCESS table is reduced to in-frame sequences with V and J assigned. These tables do not hold every clone; where another copy was compared, an unresolved V gene accounts for under half, and the others remain unexplained. This sample is represented by 15,000 or so clones; 91% of them were singletons. The ten top clones hold around a quarter of the sample. Including cysteine and phenylalanine, the CDR3 has 12 amino acids. Only the CDR3 part of the read is kept: 36 bases, read in frame from the first base. Per the germline V gene, SNHLY is the CDR1 and FYNNEI is the CDR2. V is reduced by 7 bases and J by 1 base, leaving a spacing of 8 bases between them. Patients with autoimmune disease history or receiving systemic immunosuppression were excluded from the trial. Peripheral blood for TCR sequencing was collected from all dose cohorts at baseline, on cycle 4 day 1, and on cycle 7 day 1. Samples were obtained from an open-label, multicenter, first-in-human phase I dose-escalation trial of ivuxolimab. Adults with locally advanced or metastatic melanoma, renal cell, hepatocellular, or head and neck squamous cell carcinoma were enrolled in the trial. Before TCR sequencing, CD4+ and CD8+ T cells were separately sorted from peripheral blood.

The rearranged segments are TRBV2 and TRBJ2-7; tentative D gene TRBD1, with 6 bases matching. The clonotype comes from an adult with an advanced solid tumor such as melanoma, head and neck, liver or kidney cancer. This sample comprised CD4+ or CD8+ T cells sorted from blood, obtained in a trial of the OX40 agonist ivuxolimab. The CDR3 protein: CASTGQSYEQYF. The base sequence is TGTGCCAGCACCGGACAGTCCTACGAGCAGTACTTC. Supplemented by the reference TRBV2 and TRBJ2-7 proteins around the CDR3, the complete variable domain is EPEVTQTPSHQVTQMGQEVILRCVPISNHLYFYWYRQILGQKVEFLVSFYNNEISEKSEIFDDQFSVERPDGSNFTLKIRSTKLEDSAMYFCASTGQSYEQYFGPGTRLTVT.